A selection of T cell receptor beta chains follows, all from one sample in a study. TCRdb re-called the 5' RACE reads through MiXCR, storing one row per CDR3 protein. Found here are roughly 50,000 distinct CDR3 sequences, approximately 25% of them singletons; the top ten hold about 3%. Source material: tumor-infiltrating naive CD4+ T cells sorted from the breast tumor. These receptor sequences come from a female donor with breast cancer. Each CDR3 is given with its conserved first and last residue. Fields, in order: CDR3 protein, CDR3 DNA, D gene, clone size, J gene, V gene. D genes are given only for firm matches. Clone size appears in some rows only: once, few, many, or a class for an expanded clone.

CDR3 protein: CASSPGPPPGPQHF
CDR3 DNA: TGTGCCAGCTCACCGGGACCCCCACCTGGGCCCCAGCATTTT
D gene: NA
clone size: NA
J gene: TRBJ1-5
V gene: TRBV18

CDR3 protein: CAGSWTGGYTGELFF
CDR3 DNA: TGTGCCGGCAGCTGGACAGGGGGTTACACCGGGGAGCTGTTTTTT
D gene: TRBD1
clone size: once
J gene: TRBJ2-2
V gene: TRBV11-2

CDR3 protein: CASSLKGGNTEAFF
CDR3 DNA: TGTGCCAGCAGCTTAAAGGGGGGGAACACTGAAGCTTTCTTT
D gene: NA
clone size: NA
J gene: TRBJ1-1
V gene: TRBV7-9

CDR3 protein: CASSFSEHEQFF
CDR3 DNA: TGTGCCAGCAGTTTTAGCGAACATGAGCAGTTCTTC
D gene: NA
clone size: NA
J gene: TRBJ2-1
V gene: TRBV12-3/TRBV12-4

CDR3 protein: CASSTDMRANTEAFF
CDR3 DNA: TGTGCCAGCAGTACAGACATGAGGGCGAACACTGAAGCTTTCTTT
D gene: NA
clone size: NA
J gene: TRBJ1-1
V gene: TRBV6-5

CDR3 protein: CASSLRTGADEQYF
CDR3 DNA: TGTGCTAGCAGCTTGCGGACAGGGGCCGACGAGCAGTACTTC
D gene: TRBD1
clone size: NA
J gene: TRBJ2-7
V gene: TRBV7-7

CDR3 protein: CSAWTGGDYGYTF
CDR3 DNA: TGCAGCGCCTGGACAGGGGGAGACTATGGCTACACCTTC
D gene: TRBD1
clone size: NA
J gene: TRBJ1-2
V gene: TRBV29-1

CDR3 protein: CASSSFFTRGRDTGELFF
CDR3 DNA: TGTGCCAGCAGCTCGTTCTTTACCAGGGGCAGGGACACCGGGGAGCTGTTTTTT
D gene: NA
clone size: NA
J gene: TRBJ2-2
V gene: TRBV7-2

CDR3 protein: CASSPDRDRNIQYF
CDR3 DNA: TGTGCCAGCAGCCCCGACCGGGACAGGAACATTCAGTACTTC
D gene: TRBD1
clone size: NA
J gene: TRBJ2-4
V gene: TRBV6-5

CDR3 protein: CASSSPRGGMETQYF
CDR3 DNA: TGTGCCAGCAGCTCCCCCCGGGGGGGTATGGAGACCCAGTACTTC
D gene: TRBD2
clone size: NA
J gene: TRBJ2-5
V gene: TRBV7-2

CDR3 protein: CSLELLAGYNEQFF
CDR3 DNA: TGCAGCCTTGAACTGCTAGCGGGGTACAATGAGCAGTTCTTC
D gene: TRBD2
clone size: few
J gene: TRBJ2-1
V gene: TRBV29-1

CDR3 protein: CASSPESWAGNTIYF
CDR3 DNA: TGTGCCAGCTCACCAGAATCCTGGGCGGGAAACACCATATATTTT
D gene: NA
clone size: NA
J gene: TRBJ1-3
V gene: TRBV18

CDR3 protein: CASSLDRWGYGYTF
CDR3 DNA: TGCGCCAGCAGCTTGGACAGGTGGGGCTATGGCTACACCTTC
D gene: NA
clone size: few
J gene: TRBJ1-2
V gene: TRBV5-1

CDR3 protein: CASSSRRFNQPQHF
CDR3 DNA: TGTGCCAGCAGCTCCCGCAGGTTCAATCAGCCCCAGCATTTT
D gene: NA
clone size: few
J gene: TRBJ1-5
V gene: TRBV7-8

CDR3 protein: CASSLGRVETQYF
CDR3 DNA: TGCGCCAGCAGCTTAGGCAGGGTTGAGACCCAGTACTTC
D gene: NA
clone size: NA
J gene: TRBJ2-5
V gene: TRBV5-1

CDR3 protein: CASSGGSGRFSYNEQFF
CDR3 DNA: TGTGCCAGCAGTGGAGGTAGCGGGAGGTTTTCCTACAATGAGCAGTTCTTC
D gene: TRBD2
clone size: many
J gene: TRBJ2-1
V gene: TRBV2

CDR3 protein: CATSDTGQSTDTQYF
CDR3 DNA: TGTGCCACCAGTGATACGGGACAGAGCACAGATACGCAGTATTTT
D gene: TRBD1
clone size: few
J gene: TRBJ2-3
V gene: TRBV24-1

CDR3 protein: CGGGGGVMETQYF
CDR3 DNA: TGCGGCGGGGGCGGTGGGGTGATGGAGACCCAGTACTTC
D gene: NA
clone size: once
J gene: TRBJ2-5
V gene: TRBV29-1

CDR3 protein: CASSLMGGDTGELFF
CDR3 DNA: TGTGCCAGCAGCTTAATGGGAGGGGACACCGGGGAGCTGTTTTTT
D gene: TRBD2
clone size: few
J gene: TRBJ2-2
V gene: TRBV9

CDR3 protein: CASSEGGQGNTEAFF
CDR3 DNA: TGTGCCAGCAGCGAGGGGGGACAGGGGAACACTGAAGCTTTCTTT
D gene: TRBD1
clone size: NA
J gene: TRBJ1-1
V gene: TRBV9

CDR3 protein: CSAGGGRTEAFF
CDR3 DNA: TGCAGTGCGGGCGGGGGGCGCACTGAAGCTTTCTTT
D gene: NA
clone size: few
J gene: TRBJ1-1
V gene: TRBV20-1

CDR3 protein: CASSLGRERGYTF
CDR3 DNA: TGTGCCAGCAGTTTAGGCAGGGAAAGGGGCTACACCTTC
D gene: NA
clone size: NA
J gene: TRBJ1-2
V gene: TRBV12-3/TRBV12-4

CDR3 protein: CASSSTSRAFSSTDTQYF
CDR3 DNA: TGTGCCAGCAGCTCGACTAGCCGGGCCTTCTCTAGCACAGATACGCAGTATTTT
D gene: TRBD2
clone size: few
J gene: TRBJ2-3
V gene: TRBV13

CDR3 protein: CSVGSGRLDTQYF
CDR3 DNA: TGCAGCGTTGGAAGCGGGAGGTTGGATACGCAGTATTTT
D gene: TRBD2
clone size: medium-sized
J gene: TRBJ2-3
V gene: TRBV29-1

CDR3 protein: CASSLQGARGNTIYF
CDR3 DNA: TGTGCCAGCAGCTTACAGGGGGCAAGAGGAAACACCATATATTTT
D gene: TRBD1
clone size: few
J gene: TRBJ1-3
V gene: TRBV6-6

CDR3 protein: CASSSGTPGGETQYF
CDR3 DNA: TGCGCCAGCAGCTCAGGTACCCCAGGCGGAGAGACCCAGTACTTC
D gene: NA
clone size: few
J gene: TRBJ2-5
V gene: TRBV5-1

CDR3 protein: CASRKTGLGETQYF
CDR3 DNA: TGTGCCAGCAGGAAGACAGGGTTGGGAGAGACCCAGTACTTC
D gene: TRBD1
clone size: many
J gene: TRBJ2-5
V gene: TRBV6-2/TRBV6-3

CDR3 protein: CASSLMGTTNTEAFF
CDR3 DNA: TGTGCCAGCAGCTTAATGGGGACAACGAACACTGAAGCTTTCTTT
D gene: NA
clone size: NA
J gene: TRBJ1-1
V gene: TRBV7-2

CDR3 protein: CASSPQGPPYEQYF
CDR3 DNA: TGCGCCAGCAGCCCACAGGGTCCGCCCTACGAGCAGTACTTC
D gene: NA
clone size: NA
J gene: TRBJ2-7
V gene: TRBV5-1

CDR3 protein: CASSPPPGMGRRPSEANVLTF
CDR3 DNA: TGTGCCAGCAGTCCTCCCCCGGGGATGGGGCGTCGACCCTCTGAAGCCAACGTCCTGACTTTC
D gene: NA
clone size: NA
J gene: TRBJ2-6
V gene: TRBV6-1

CDR3 protein: CASSRRDYEQYF
CDR3 DNA: TGTGCCAGCAGCCGACGGGACTACGAGCAGTACTTC
D gene: NA
clone size: many
J gene: TRBJ2-7
V gene: TRBV7-2

CDR3 protein: CATSRESLAGGGETQYF
CDR3 DNA: TGTGCCACCAGCAGAGAGAGCCTAGCGGGAGGTGGAGAGACCCAGTACTTC
D gene: TRBD2
clone size: medium-sized
J gene: TRBJ2-5
V gene: TRBV15

CDR3 protein: CASSRSRGSTEAFF
CDR3 DNA: TGTGCCAGCAGTCGTTCCAGGGGTTCCACTGAAGCTTTCTTT
D gene: NA
clone size: NA
J gene: TRBJ1-1
V gene: TRBV6-1

CDR3 protein: CASSLRQETWDEQFF
CDR3 DNA: TGTGCCAGCAGCTTAAGGCAGGAGACCTGGGATGAGCAGTTCTTC
D gene: NA
clone size: NA
J gene: TRBJ2-1
V gene: TRBV11-2

CDR3 protein: CASNQGGGAFF
CDR3 DNA: TGTGCCAGCAACCAGGGGGGGGGAGCTTTCTTT
D gene: TRBD1
clone size: NA
J gene: TRBJ1-1
V gene: TRBV11-2

CDR3 protein: CASSLSARAHQPQHF
CDR3 DNA: TGTGCCAGCAGCTTGTCGGCCAGGGCGCATCAGCCCCAGCATTTT
D gene: NA
clone size: few
J gene: TRBJ1-5
V gene: TRBV5-5

CDR3 protein: CASSDTGSGRFTEQYF
CDR3 DNA: TGCGCCAGCAGCGACACGGGTAGCGGGAGATTTACCGAGCAGTACTTC
D gene: TRBD2
clone size: NA
J gene: TRBJ2-7
V gene: TRBV5-1

CDR3 protein: CASSDRGGYEQYF
CDR3 DNA: TGTGCCAGCAGTGACAGGGGAGGGTACGAGCAGTACTTC
D gene: NA
clone size: NA
J gene: TRBJ2-7
V gene: TRBV27

CDR3 protein: CASSLRDRTHNEQFF
CDR3 DNA: TGTGCCAGCAGCTTAAGGGACAGGACACACAATGAGCAGTTCTTC
D gene: TRBD1
clone size: NA
J gene: TRBJ2-1
V gene: TRBV7-8

CDR3 protein: CASRYLNQPQHF
CDR3 DNA: TGTGCCAGCCGATACCTAAATCAGCCCCAGCATTTT
D gene: NA
clone size: NA
J gene: TRBJ1-5
V gene: TRBV12-3/TRBV12-4

CDR3 protein: CASSDGRTQPQHF
CDR3 DNA: TGCGCCAGCAGCGACGGACGGACTCAGCCCCAGCATTTT
D gene: NA
clone size: medium-sized
J gene: TRBJ1-5
V gene: TRBV5-1

CDR3 protein: CASSYRVPPSFF
CDR3 DNA: TGTGCCAGCAGTTACCGGGTTCCTCCAAGTTTCTTT
D gene: NA
clone size: NA
J gene: TRBJ1-1
V gene: TRBV6-2/TRBV6-3

CDR3 protein: CASSGLVNEQFF
CDR3 DNA: TGCGCCAGCAGTGGACTAGTCAATGAGCAGTTCTTC
D gene: NA
clone size: NA
J gene: TRBJ2-1
V gene: TRBV10-2

CDR3 protein: CASSLAPYEQYF
CDR3 DNA: TGTGCCAGCAGCTTAGCCCCCTACGAGCAGTACTTC
D gene: NA
clone size: NA
J gene: TRBJ2-7
V gene: TRBV7-2

CDR3 protein: CATSDSLHSYEQYF
CDR3 DNA: TGTGCCACCAGCGACAGCCTGCACAGCTACGAGCAGTACTTC
D gene: NA
clone size: NA
J gene: TRBJ2-7
V gene: TRBV24-1

CDR3 protein: CASSLGLAGVWYEQYF
CDR3 DNA: TGCGCCAGCAGCCTGGGACTAGCGGGAGTCTGGTACGAGCAGTACTTC
D gene: TRBD2
clone size: many
J gene: TRBJ2-7
V gene: TRBV5-1

CDR3 protein: CSAGNYNGQFF
CDR3 DNA: TGCAGTGCAGGTAACTACAATGGGCAGTTCTTC
D gene: NA
clone size: NA
J gene: TRBJ2-1
V gene: TRBV20-1

CDR3 protein: CASRKQGNNSPLHF
CDR3 DNA: TGTGCCAGCAGAAAACAGGGGAATAATTCACCCCTCCACTTT
D gene: TRBD1
clone size: NA
J gene: TRBJ1-6
V gene: TRBV6-2/TRBV6-3

CDR3 protein: CASSLASLNTEAFF
CDR3 DNA: TGTGCCAGCAGCTTGGCCAGTTTGAACACTGAAGCTTTCTTT
D gene: NA
clone size: NA
J gene: TRBJ1-1
V gene: TRBV7-9

CDR3 protein: CASSQEAGGTDTQYF
CDR3 DNA: TGTGCCAGCAGCCAAGAAGCGGGTGGCACAGATACGCAGTATTTT
D gene: NA
clone size: few
J gene: TRBJ2-3
V gene: TRBV4-2

CDR3 protein: CSARDPHFELDEQFF
CDR3 DNA: TGCAGTGCTAGAGATCCCCACTTTGAGCTCGATGAGCAGTTCTTC
D gene: NA
clone size: NA
J gene: TRBJ2-1
V gene: TRBV20-1